These T cell receptor beta chains were read from a single sample in a study of long-term antiretroviral therapy in people with HIV. Some clones are missing from TCRdb's copy, which holds only in-frame ones; the method was immunoSEQ multiplex PCR. The sample consists of tens of thousands of clones, around 83% of them appearing once. Specimen: unsorted PBMCs, collected 0.4 years after starting antiretroviral therapy. The receptors stem from a man between 45 and 60 years old with HIV. The conserved cysteine and the conserved F or W are not part of the CDR3 here. Each record gives: V gene, CDR3 protein.

V: TRBV19
CDR3: ASSIAVLTDTQY

V: TRBV27
CDR3: ASSFHGQNYGYT

V: TRBV9
CDR3: ASSVGRQGLSTDTQY

V: TRBV5-8
CDR3: ASTRGQGGQPQH

V: TRBV7-8
CDR3: ASSLANSAQETQY

V: TRBV18
CDR3: ASSPQPGQGFWSEY

V: TRBV21-1
CDR3: ASSRTGGTEAF

V: TRBV19
CDR3: ASSIGVHGFRELF

V: TRBV19
CDR3: ASSIALGLDTEAF

V: TRBV19
CDR3: ASGKRAVYNEQF

V: TRBV5-4
CDR3: ASSPRFGGVETQY

V: TRBV7-2
CDR3: ASSVTSGGYTGELF

V: TRBV28
CDR3: ASKRAGSSYEQY

V: TRBV10-2
CDR3: ASSEEGARNSPLH

V: TRBV5-1
CDR3: ASSSTGDSGNTIY